This T cell receptor beta chain was sequenced in a study of blood T cell repertoires in COVID-19. Study summary: The cDNA or gDNA used as material had been derived from T cells, B-cell-depleted T cells, or PBMCs.

Repertoires were generated with immunoSEQ multiplex PCR, while TCRdb's copy carries only in-frame clones and drops some. The sample carries 200,000 to 250,000 clones, about 91% recorded once. Germline V gives CDR1 LNHDA, CDR2 SQIVND (reference sequence). This CDR3 is 15 amino acids long. Trimming removed 8 bases from V and 1 base from J; junction bases left unmatched: 6. What was sequenced was peripheral blood. The V gene is TRBV19, the J gene TRBJ2-5, with 11 bases fitting TRBD1. This TCR was recovered from a man older than 75 with acute or convalescent COVID-19. The CDR3 region is CASAAGQGGQETQYF. As DNA, the CDR3 is TGTGCCAGTGCCGCGGGACAGGGGGGCCAAGAGACCCAGTACTTC. Based on the CDR3 plus reference TRBV19 and TRBJ2-5, the full variable domain is DGGITQSPKYLFRKEGQNVTLSCEQNLNHDAMYWYRQDPGQGLRLIYYSQIVNDFQKGDIAEGYSVSREKKESFPLTVTSAQKNPTAFYLCASAAGQGGQETQYFGPGTRLLVL.